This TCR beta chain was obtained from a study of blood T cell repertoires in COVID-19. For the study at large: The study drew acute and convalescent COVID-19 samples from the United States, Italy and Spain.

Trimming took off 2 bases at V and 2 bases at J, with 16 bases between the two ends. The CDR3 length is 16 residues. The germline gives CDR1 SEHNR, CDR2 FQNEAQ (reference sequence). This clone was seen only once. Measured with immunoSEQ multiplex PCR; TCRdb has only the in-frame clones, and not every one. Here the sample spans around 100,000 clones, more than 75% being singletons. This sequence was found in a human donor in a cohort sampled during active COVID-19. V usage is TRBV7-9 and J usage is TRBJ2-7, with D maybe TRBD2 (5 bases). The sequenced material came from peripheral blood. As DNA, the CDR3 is TGTGCCAGCAGCTTATATCTTGGAGGAACGACCTACGAGCAGTACTTC. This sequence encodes CASSLYLGGTTYEQYF.